This TCR beta chain was recovered during a study of T-cell reconstitution after alpha-beta-depleted transplantation in children. Germline assignment: CDR1 SGHTA and CDR2 FQGNSA. The trim removed 4 bases at V and 0 bases at J, leaving 3 bases unmatched. The CDR3 contains 16 residues. Unique molecular identifiers were used to barcode this TCRbeta library. TCRdb ran MiXCR on the PCR reads and lists one entry per CDR3 protein. The repertoire has more than 450,000 distinct CDR3 sequences, approximately 20% of them found once; the top ten carry 3% to 4%. The sample here was PBMCs from the stem cell graft donor, taken from the stem cell graft. The TCR sequence derives from a human donor who donated a stem cell graft to a child with acute lymphoblastic leukemia. The chain links TRBV7-2 to TRBJ2-6, with 7 bases fitting TRBD1. CDR3 sequence: CASSWSGGSGANVLTF. CDR3 DNA sequence: TGTGCCAGCAGCTGGTCAGGGGGCTCTGGGGCCAACGTCCTGACTTTC.